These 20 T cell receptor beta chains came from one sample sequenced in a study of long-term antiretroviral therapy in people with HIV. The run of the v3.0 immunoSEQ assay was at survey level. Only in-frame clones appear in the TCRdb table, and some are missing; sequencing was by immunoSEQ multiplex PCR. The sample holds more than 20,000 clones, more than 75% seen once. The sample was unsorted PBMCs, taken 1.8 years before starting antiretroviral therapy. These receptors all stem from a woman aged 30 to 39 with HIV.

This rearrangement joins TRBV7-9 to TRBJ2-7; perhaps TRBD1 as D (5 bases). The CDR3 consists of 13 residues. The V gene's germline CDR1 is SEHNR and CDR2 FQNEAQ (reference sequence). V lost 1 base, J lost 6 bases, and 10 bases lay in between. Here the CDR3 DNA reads TGTGCCAGCAGCTTAGAGGGGTTTAGCGAGCAGTACGTC. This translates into CASSLEGFSEQYV.

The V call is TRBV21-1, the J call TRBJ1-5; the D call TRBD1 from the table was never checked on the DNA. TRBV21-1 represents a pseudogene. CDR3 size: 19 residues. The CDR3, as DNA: TGTGCCAGCAGCAAACCGGGACAGGGGCTGGGTGCCGGCAATCAGCCCCAGCATTTT. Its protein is CASSKPGQGLGAGNQPQHF.

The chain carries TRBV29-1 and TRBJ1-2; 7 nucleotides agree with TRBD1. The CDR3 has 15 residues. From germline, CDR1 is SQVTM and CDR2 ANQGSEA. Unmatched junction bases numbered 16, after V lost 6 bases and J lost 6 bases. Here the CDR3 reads CSVKEGQVRTDGYTF. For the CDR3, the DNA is TGCAGCGTGAAAGAAGGACAGGTACGGACGGATGGCTACACCTTC.

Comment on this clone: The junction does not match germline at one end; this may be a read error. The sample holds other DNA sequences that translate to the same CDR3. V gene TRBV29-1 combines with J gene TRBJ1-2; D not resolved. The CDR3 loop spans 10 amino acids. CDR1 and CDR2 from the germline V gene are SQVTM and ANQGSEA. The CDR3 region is CSVEGYGYTF. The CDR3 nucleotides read TGCAGCGTAGAAGGCTATGGCTACACCTTC.

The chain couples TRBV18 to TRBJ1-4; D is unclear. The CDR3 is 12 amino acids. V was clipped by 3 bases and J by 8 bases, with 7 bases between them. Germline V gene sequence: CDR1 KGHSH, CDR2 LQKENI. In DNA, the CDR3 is TGTGCCAGCTCACCGCTGGGGGAAAAACTGTTTTTT. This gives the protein CASSPLGEKLFF.

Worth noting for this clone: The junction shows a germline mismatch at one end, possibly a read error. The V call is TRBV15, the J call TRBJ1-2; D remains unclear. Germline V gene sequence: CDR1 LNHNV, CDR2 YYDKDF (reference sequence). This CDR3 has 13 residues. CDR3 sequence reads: CATSRESLRINLF. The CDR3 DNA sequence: TGTGCCACCAGCAGAGAATCGCTTCGGATCAACCTTTTC.

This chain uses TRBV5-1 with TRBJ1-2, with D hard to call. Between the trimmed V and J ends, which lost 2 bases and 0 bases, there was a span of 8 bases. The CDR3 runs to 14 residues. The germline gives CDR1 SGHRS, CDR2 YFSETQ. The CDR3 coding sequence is TGCGCCAGCAGCTTCCAGTCCACTAACTATGGCTACACCTTC. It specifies CASSFQSTNYGYTF.

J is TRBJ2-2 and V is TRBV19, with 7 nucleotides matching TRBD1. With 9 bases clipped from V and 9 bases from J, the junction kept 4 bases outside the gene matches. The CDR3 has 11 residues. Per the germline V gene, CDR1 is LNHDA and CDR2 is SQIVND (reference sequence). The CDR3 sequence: CASLQGRELFF. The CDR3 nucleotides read TGTGCCAGCCTACAGGGGAGGGAGCTGTTTTTT.

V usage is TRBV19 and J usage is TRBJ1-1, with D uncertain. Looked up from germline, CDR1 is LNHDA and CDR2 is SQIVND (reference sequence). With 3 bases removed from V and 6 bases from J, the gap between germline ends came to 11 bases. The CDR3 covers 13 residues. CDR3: CASSIRAAAEAFF. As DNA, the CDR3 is TGTGCCAGTAGTATTCGGGCAGCCGCTGAAGCTTTCTTT.

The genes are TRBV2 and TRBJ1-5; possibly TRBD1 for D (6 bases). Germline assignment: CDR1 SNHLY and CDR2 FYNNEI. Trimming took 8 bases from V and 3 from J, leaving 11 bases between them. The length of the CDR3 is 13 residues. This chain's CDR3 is CASSTGINQPQHF. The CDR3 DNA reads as TGTGCCAGCTCCACAGGGATCAATCAGCCCCAGCATTTT.

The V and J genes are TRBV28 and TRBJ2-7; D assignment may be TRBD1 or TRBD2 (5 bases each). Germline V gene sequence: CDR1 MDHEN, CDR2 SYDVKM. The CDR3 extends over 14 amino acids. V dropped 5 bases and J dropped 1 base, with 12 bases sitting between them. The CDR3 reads CASSDRLLSYEQYF. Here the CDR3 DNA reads TGTGCCAGCAGTGACAGACTACTATCCTACGAGCAGTACTTC.

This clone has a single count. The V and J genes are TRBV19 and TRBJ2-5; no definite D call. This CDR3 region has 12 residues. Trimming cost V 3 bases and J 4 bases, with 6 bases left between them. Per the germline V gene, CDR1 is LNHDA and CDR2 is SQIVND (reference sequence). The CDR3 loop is CASSMNGETQYF. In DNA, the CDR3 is TGTGCCAGTAGTATGAATGGAGAGACCCAGTACTTC.

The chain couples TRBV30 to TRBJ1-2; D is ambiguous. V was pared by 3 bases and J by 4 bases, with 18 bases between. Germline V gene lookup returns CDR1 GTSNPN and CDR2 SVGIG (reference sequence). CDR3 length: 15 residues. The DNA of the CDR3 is TGTGCCTGGAGGCCGTCAGTGAGCCCGAGCTATGGCTACACCTTC. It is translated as CAWRPSVSPSYGYTF.

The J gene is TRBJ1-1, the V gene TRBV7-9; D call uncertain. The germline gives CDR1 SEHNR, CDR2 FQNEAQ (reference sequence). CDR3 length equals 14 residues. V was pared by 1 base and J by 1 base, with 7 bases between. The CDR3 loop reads CASSLGLGNTEAFF. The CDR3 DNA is TGTGCCAGCAGCTTAGGGTTAGGGAACACTGAAGCTTTCTTT.

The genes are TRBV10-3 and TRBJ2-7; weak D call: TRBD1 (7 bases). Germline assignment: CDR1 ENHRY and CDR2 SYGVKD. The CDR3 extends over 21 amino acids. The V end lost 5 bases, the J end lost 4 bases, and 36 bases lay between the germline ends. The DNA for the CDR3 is TGTGCCATCAGTCAAAGACAGGACTACAGGGGTTACGCCGAGAAGGGTTACGAGCAGTACTTC. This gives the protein CAISQRQDYRGYAEKGYEQYF.

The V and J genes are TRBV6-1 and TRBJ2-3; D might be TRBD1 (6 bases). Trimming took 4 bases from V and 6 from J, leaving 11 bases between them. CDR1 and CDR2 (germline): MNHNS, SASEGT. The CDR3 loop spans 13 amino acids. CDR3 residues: CASSGGPVDTQYF. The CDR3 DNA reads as TGTGCCAGCAGTGGGGGGCCAGTTGATACGCAGTATTTT.

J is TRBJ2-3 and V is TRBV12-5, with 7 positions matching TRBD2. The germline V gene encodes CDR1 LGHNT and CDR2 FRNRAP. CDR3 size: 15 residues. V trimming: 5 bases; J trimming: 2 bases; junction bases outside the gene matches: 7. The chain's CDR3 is CASGLGGGATDTQYF. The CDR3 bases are TGTGCTAGTGGTCTGGGGGGGGGAGCCACAGATACGCAGTATTTT.

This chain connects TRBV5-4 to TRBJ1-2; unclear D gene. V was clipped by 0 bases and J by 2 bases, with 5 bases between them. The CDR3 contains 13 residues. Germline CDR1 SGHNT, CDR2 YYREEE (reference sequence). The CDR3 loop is CASSLDSNYGYTF. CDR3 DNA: TGTGCCAGCAGCTTGGACAGCAACTATGGCTACACCTTC.

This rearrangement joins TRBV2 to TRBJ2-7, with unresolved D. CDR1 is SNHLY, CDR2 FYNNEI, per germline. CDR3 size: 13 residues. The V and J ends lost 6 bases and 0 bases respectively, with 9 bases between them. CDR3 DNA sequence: TGTGCCAGCAGGCAATTCGGCTCCTACGAGCAGTACGTC. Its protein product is CASRQFGSYEQYV.

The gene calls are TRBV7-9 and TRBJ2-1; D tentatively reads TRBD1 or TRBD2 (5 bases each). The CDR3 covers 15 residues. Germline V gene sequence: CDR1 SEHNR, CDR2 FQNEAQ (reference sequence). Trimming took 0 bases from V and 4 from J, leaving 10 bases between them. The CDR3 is CASSLAWDGYNEQFF. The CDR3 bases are TGTGCCAGCAGCTTAGCGTGGGACGGGTACAATGAGCAGTTCTTC. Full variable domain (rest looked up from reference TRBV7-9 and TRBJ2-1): DTGVSQNPRHKITKRGQNVTFRCDPISEHNRLYWYRQTLGQGPEFLTYFQNEAQLEKSRLLSDRFSAERPKGSFSTLEIQRTEQGDSAMYLCASSLAWDGYNEQFFGPGTRLTVL.